Each of the 18 T cell receptor beta chains below was sequenced from the same sample in a study. The sorted Tregs were CD4+CD25+CD127-/low cells. MiXCR, applied by TCRdb to the 5' RACE reads, yields one record per CDR3 protein. The sample yields 34,000 or so distinct CDR3 sequences, 20% to 30% seen once. The source material was tumor-infiltrating Tregs sorted from the breast tumor. The source of these receptors is a female donor with breast cancer.

This clonotype was detected ten times or more. The J gene is TRBJ2-1, the V gene TRBV9; D is uncertain. Trimming took off 6 bases at V and 5 bases at J, with 12 bases between the two ends. Germline CDR1 and CDR2: SGDLS and YYNGEE. CDR3 length: 13 amino acids. This CDR3 is CASTPGPHNEQFF. CDR3 nucleotides: TGTGCCAGCACCCCGGGTCCTCACAATGAGCAGTTCTTC.

In regard to this clonotype: A read error may be the cause here, since a much bigger clone is one base away. The chain links TRBV6-6 to TRBJ2-2; D possibly corresponds to TRBD2 (6 bases). The CDR3 sequence is 16 residues long. The germline V and J ends were trimmed by 6 bases and 5 bases, with 19 bases remaining between them. Germline CDR1 and CDR2: MNHNY and SVGAGI (reference sequence). The CDR3 protein is CASSPRLDSSTGELFF. The DNA of the CDR3 is TGTGCCAGCAGCCCCCGACTAGACTCTTCTACCGGGGAGCTGTTTTTT.

This clonotype rates as medium-sized. The chain is built from TRBV4-2 and TRBJ1-1; 7 bases are a match to TRBD1. CDR1 and CDR2 (germline): LGHNA, YNFKEQ. The CDR3 length is 15 residues. J was trimmed by 0 bases and V by 3 bases; bases with no gene match: 4. The CDR3 DNA reads as TGTGCCAGCAGCCAGGGACAGACGATGAACACTGAAGCTTTCTTT. It yields the protein CASSQGQTMNTEAFF.

This clonotype was counted ten times or more. The chain uses TRBV19 and TRBJ2-3; 8 bases line up with TRBD2. Germline values: CDR1 LNHDA, CDR2 SQIVND (reference sequence). The CDR3 consists of 16 residues. V lost 5 bases, J lost 4 bases, and 11 bases stayed unmatched. CDR3 coding DNA: TGTGCCAGTAGTTCCCTTGGACTAGCTCTCCCAGATACGCAGTATTTT. Translating it yields CASSSLGLALPDTQYF. The whole variable domain, filled in from reference TRBV19 and TRBJ2-3, reads DGGITQSPKYLFRKEGQNVTLSCEQNLNHDAMYWYRQDPGQGLRLIYYSQIVNDFQKGDIAEGYSVSREKKESFPLTVTSAQKNPTAFYLCASSSLGLALPDTQYFGPGTRLTVL.

This clonotype occurred many times. The chain links TRBV4-2 to TRBJ1-1; TRBD1 is a possible D gene (5 bases). CDR1 and CDR2 (germline): LGHNA, YNFKEQ. This CDR3 is 15 amino acids long. V was clipped by 3 bases and J by 0 bases, with 11 bases between them. This chain's CDR3 is CASSHYTGVNTEAFF. CDR3 nucleotides: TGTGCCAGCAGCCACTATACGGGGGTGAACACTGAAGCTTTCTTT.

In its sample, this clonotype was seen a few times. This chain connects TRBV20-1 to TRBJ1-5; D gene unclear. Germline values: CDR1 DFQATT, CDR2 SNEGSKA (reference sequence). This CDR3 has 13 amino acids. With 4 bases removed from V and 5 bases from J, the gap between germline ends came to 12 bases. CDR3 DNA sequence: TGCAGTGCTACTCATGGTTTGGATCAGCCCCAGCATTTT. Translation gives CSATHGLDQPQHF.

Points on this clonotype: It may be a read error: a sequence one base away is much more abundant. This sequence joins TRBV5-1 and TRBJ2-1, with D uncertain. The CDR3 contains 14 residues. Germline V gives CDR1 SGHRS, CDR2 YFSETQ. DNA for the CDR3: TGCGCCAGCAGCGGGCAGAGACACTACAATGAGCTGTTCTTC. The encoded protein is CASSGQRHYNELFF.

The table lists this clonotype with many counts. CDR3 protein: CAISDPGGNYEQYF. DNA of the CDR3: TGTGCCATCAGTGACCCCGGGGGTAACTACGAGCAGTACTTC. V is TRBV10-3 and J is TRBJ2-7; maybe TRBD2 (6 bases). The CDR3 loop spans 14 amino acids. Trimming pared 3 bases from V and 3 bases from J, leaving 12 bases between. The V gene's germline CDR1 is ENHRY and CDR2 SYGVKD.

About this clonotype itself: It is likely a read error, because the conserved phenylalanine at the end of the CDR3 is missing. The gene calls are TRBV6-6 and TRBJ1-1; tentative D call: TRBD1 (5 bases). The germline V and J ends were trimmed by 6 bases and 6 bases, with 20 bases remaining between them. Germline CDR1 is MNHNY and CDR2 is SVGAGI (reference sequence). The CDR3 consists of 15 residues. In nucleotides, the CDR3 is TGTGCCAGCAGCCTTCCTGCAGGGCAGAGCGCTGAAGCTTTCCTT. This translates into CASSLPAGQSAEAFL.

Note on this clonotype: A read error is possible here, since a much larger clone lies one base away. The J gene is TRBJ1-1, the V gene TRBV29-1, with D tentatively TRBD1 (6 bases). Looked up from germline, CDR1 is SQVTM and CDR2 is ANQGSEA. The CDR3 is made up of 15 amino acids. The CDR3 protein is CSVGVGWGRVTKAFF. The CDR3 DNA sequence: TGCAGCGTTGGGGTGGGTTGGGGGCGCGTCACTAAAGCTTTCTTT.

In its sample, this clonotype was seen a few times. This chain joins TRBV10-2 and TRBJ1-5; D is uncertain. Germline-derived CDR1 and CDR2 are WSHSY and SAAADI. Trimming took 6 bases from V and 0 from J, leaving 9 bases between them. This CDR3 is built from 14 residues. As DNA, the CDR3 is TGCGCCAGCAGGGACGGACCTAGCAATCAGCCCCAGCATTTT. Protein product: CASRDGPSNQPQHF.

As for this clonotype: This may stem from a read error, because a much larger clone lies one nucleotide away. The conserved final phenylalanine or tryptophan is absent from the CDR3, which likely points to a read error. V and J are TRBV5-6 and TRBJ1-1; 10 bases map to TRBD1. J was trimmed by 6 bases and V by 4 bases; bases with no gene match: 3. The CDR3 has 13 amino acids. The germline gives CDR1 SGHDT, CDR2 YYEEEE. The CDR3 protein is CASSRDRGSEAFL. The CDR3 DNA follows: TGTGCCAGCAGCCGGGACAGGGGTTCTGAAGCTTTCCTT.

The table lists this clonotype with many counts. The chain employs TRBV24-1 and TRBJ1-2; 7 nucleotides agree with TRBD1. This CDR3 has 15 residues. V dropped 6 bases and J dropped 6; count of bases not matched to a gene: 12. CDR1 and CDR2 (germline): KGHDR, SFDVKD. In DNA, the CDR3 is TGTGCCACCAGTCCTAATGGACAGGCTTGGGATGGCTACACCTTC. Translated: CATSPNGQAWDGYTF.

The V call is TRBV2, the J call TRBJ2-3, with D uncertain. CDR3 length: 15 residues. Germline values: CDR1 SNHLY, CDR2 FYNNEI. V was pared by 1 base and J by 0 bases, with 8 bases between. The CDR3 sequence: CASSEGTASTDTQYF. CDR3 nucleotides: TGTGCCAGCAGTGAAGGAACAGCTAGCACAGATACGCAGTATTTT.

This clonotype was counted a few times. Given a much more abundant clone one base away, this may be a read error. The rearrangement uses TRBV6-5 and TRBJ2-2, with unresolved D. Trimming removed 8 bases at V and 5 bases at J, with 15 bases between. CDR3 length equals 14 residues. Germline CDR1 and CDR2: MNHEY and SVGAGI. CDR3 residues: CASRWSSATGELFF. The CDR3 DNA follows: TGTGCCAGCCGGTGGAGCAGTGCGACCGGGGAGCTGTTTTTT.

This clonotype has ten or more counts. The chain combines TRBV6-5 with TRBJ2-7, with D maybe TRBD2 (5 bases). Germline CDR1 MNHEY, CDR2 SVGAGI. The CDR3 runs 11 residues. V was cut by 3 bases and J by 7 bases, with 7 bases left in between. DNA for the CDR3: TGTGCCAGCAGTTATCGGGGAGAGCAGTACTTC. Its protein is CASSYRGEQYF.

In its sample, this clonotype was seen a few times. The V and J genes are TRBV19 and TRBJ1-5; D unresolved. Trimming removed 11 bases at V and 0 bases at J, with 11 bases between. Looked up from germline, CDR1 is LNHDA and CDR2 is SQIVND (reference sequence). CDR3 length: 13 amino acids. The CDR3 region is CAGKTNSNQPQHF. For the CDR3, the DNA is TGTGCCGGTAAAACAAATAGCAATCAGCCCCAGCATTTT.

The sample holds a few counts of this clonotype. The chain joins TRBV6-5 to TRBJ2-1; perhaps D is TRBD1 or TRBD2 (5 bases each). Germline assignment: CDR1 MNHEY and CDR2 SVGAGI. This CDR3 spans 12 amino acids. Between the trimmed V and J ends, which lost 6 bases and 7 bases, there was a span of 10 bases. The CDR3 DNA is TGTGCCAGCAGCCAGGGACCTAATGAGCAGTTCTTC. Protein product: CASSQGPNEQFF.